This T cell receptor (beta chain) emerged from a study of radiotherapy plus CTLA-4 blockade in lung cancer. The table came from immunoSEQ multiplex PCR; TCRdb's copy has only in-frame clones and leaves some out. The table lists 110,000 or so clones, around 75% of them singletons. It was focal radiation plus CTLA-4 blockade with ipilimumab that patients with chemo-refractory metastatic non-small-cell lung cancer received. Material: peripheral blood, obtained from a patient treated with radiotherapy plus ipilimumab. The sequence came from a human donor with non-small cell lung cancer who had a partial response to radiotherapy plus ipilimumab.

The CDR3, as DNA: TGTGCCAGCAGCTCGACAGGGCATAGCAATCAGCCCCAGCATTTT. Its protein product is CASSSTGHSNQPQHF. The J gene is TRBJ1-5, the V gene TRBV28; 7 nucleotides line up with TRBD1. This CDR3 has 15 amino acids. Germline V lookup: CDR1 MDHEN, CDR2 SYDVKM. Unmatched junction bases numbered 5, after V lost 6 bases and J lost 0 bases. The whole variable domain, remainder taken from reference TRBV28 and TRBJ1-5, is DVKVTQSSRYLVKRTGEKVFLECVQDMDHENMFWYRQDPGLGLRLIYFSYDVKMKEKGDIPEGYSVSREKKERFSLILESASTNQTSMYLCASSSTGHSNQPQHFGDGTRLSIL.